Below are 21 T cell receptor beta chains sequenced from a single sample in a study of shared clonotypes between healthy human individuals. It was CD45RO-negative cells, positively selected for CCR7, that made up naive CD8 cells, with terminally differentiated effector memory CD45RA+ cells excluded. Profiling relied on immunoSEQ multiplex PCR, and the TCRdb table lists in-frame clones only, not all of them. The sample records approximately 840,000 clones, roughly 96% being singletons. The sequenced sample was naive CD8+ T cells sorted from blood. Receptor source: a man under 40 in good health.

This chain links TRBV30 with TRBJ2-1; possible D gene TRBD2, 7 bases. The germline V gene has CDR1 GTSNPN and CDR2 SVGIG (reference sequence). The CDR3 length is 13 residues. V lost 5 bases, J lost 8 bases, and 16 bases lay in between. The CDR3 sequence is CAWEGGLRDEQFF. In DNA form, the CDR3 reads TGTGCCTGGGAGGGGGGGCTTAGGGATGAGCAGTTCTTC.

The chain links TRBV20-1 to TRBJ1-1; D is unclear. The V end lost 3 bases, the J end lost 7 bases, and 9 bases lay between the germline ends. The CDR3 spans 11 residues. Germline V CDR1 and CDR2: DFQATT, SNEGSKA (reference sequence). The CDR3 region is CSARVGFEAFF. For the CDR3, the DNA is TGCAGTGCTAGGGTGGGCTTTGAAGCTTTCTTT.

This clone was recorded once. The V and J genes are TRBV28 and TRBJ2-1; D gene uncertain. The CDR3 totals 14 residues. Germline lookup yields CDR1 MDHEN and CDR2 SYDVKM. Trimming cost V 3 bases and J 2 bases, with 8 bases left between them. CDR3 nucleotides: TGTGCCAGCAGTTTTGAAGTAGCCTACAATGAGCAGTTCTTC. Residues: CASSFEVAYNEQFF.

V is TRBV7-9 and J is TRBJ2-7; 7 bases fit TRBD2. This CDR3 is built from 17 residues. V was clipped by 0 bases and J by 0 bases; unmatched bases: 8. CDR1 is SEHNR and CDR2 is FQNEAQ in the germline V gene (reference sequence). The CDR3: CASSLAAREGFSYEQYF. DNA for the CDR3: TGTGCCAGCAGCTTAGCGGCGAGGGAGGGGTTCTCCTACGAGCAGTACTTC.

This sequence joins TRBV2 and TRBJ1-1; D not certain. The CDR3 is made up of 11 amino acids. Germline V CDR1 and CDR2: SNHLY, FYNNEI. V lost 6 bases and J 5 bases, leaving 7 bases between the germline ends. CDR3 loop: CASSRLTEAFF. Here the CDR3 DNA reads TGTGCCAGCAGCAGGCTAACTGAAGCTTTCTTT.

V gene TRBV11-2 combines with J gene TRBJ2-1; perhaps TRBD1 as D (6 bases). Per the germline V gene, CDR1 is SGHAT and CDR2 is FQNNGV. The length of the CDR3 is 18 residues. Trimming left V 4 bases short and J 5 bases short, with 24 bases between. The CDR3 loop reads CASSSLPVLDRLHNEQFF. In DNA form, the CDR3 reads TGTGCCAGCAGCTCCCTCCCCGTGTTAGACAGGTTACACAATGAGCAGTTCTTC.

This chain uses TRBV29-1 with TRBJ2-2; 9 positions agree with TRBD2. The CDR3 extends over 15 amino acids. CDR1 and CDR2 from the germline V gene are SQVTM and ANQGSEA. Germline trimming cut 6 bases from V and 1 base from J; bases unmatched to any gene: 6. The chain's CDR3 is CSVPLAGMNTGELFF. The DNA for the CDR3 is TGCAGCGTCCCCCTAGCGGGAATGAACACCGGGGAGCTGTTTTTT.

The J gene is TRBJ2-7, the V gene TRBV28, with 11 positions matching TRBD2. V trimming: 5 bases; J trimming: 5 bases; junction bases outside the gene matches: 11. In germline, CDR1 is MDHEN, CDR2 SYDVKM. The CDR3 runs to 16 residues. The CDR3 region is CASSPSSTSGIDEQYF. The CDR3 DNA is TGTGCCAGCAGTCCTTCATCGACTAGCGGGATCGACGAGCAGTACTTC.

This chain uses TRBV5-4 with TRBJ2-1; D may be TRBD1 (6 bases). The ends were cut back, 6 bases at V and 4 bases at J, with 11 bases in the middle. The CDR3 runs to 13 residues. In germline, CDR1 is SGHNT, CDR2 YYREEE (reference sequence). The CDR3 nucleotides read TGTGCCAGCACCCAACAGGGTTACAATGAGCAGTTCTTC. Amino acid sequence: CASTQQGYNEQFF.

This chain joins TRBV5-4 and TRBJ2-3; no firm D call. The CDR3 is made up of 15 amino acids. Trimming took 2 bases from V and 0 from J, leaving 10 bases between them. From germline, CDR1 is SGHNT and CDR2 YYREEE (reference sequence). The CDR3: CASSLIPGSTDTQYF. The CDR3 nucleotides are TGTGCCAGCAGCTTAATCCCCGGGAGCACAGATACGCAGTATTTT.

The V and J genes are TRBV9 and TRBJ2-5, with 7 positions matching TRBD2. Germline-derived CDR1 and CDR2 are SGDLS and YYNGEE. The CDR3 is 16 amino acids. J gave up 0 bases and V 4 bases, and 9 bases lay outside the gene matches. DNA for the CDR3: TGTGCCAGCAGCCCCGGGGGGATCCACCACCAAGAGACCCAGTACTTC. Translation: CASSPGGIHHQETQYF. Looking up the rest from reference TRBV9 and TRBJ2-5 gives the full variable domain: DSGVTQTPKHLITATGQRVTLRCSPRSGDLSVYWYQQSLDQGLQFLIQYYNGEERAKGNILERFSAQQFPDLHSELNLSSLELGDSALYFCASSPGGIHHQETQYFGPGTRLLVL.

In this sample, this clone turned up once. The CDR3 reads CASSVGGDREIYEQYF. The CDR3 DNA is TGTGCCAGCAGCGTAGGTGGGGACAGGGAAATCTACGAGCAGTACTTC. This chain connects TRBV9 to TRBJ2-7; the match to TRBD1 covers 9 bases. The ends lost 0 bases at V and 3 bases at J; junction bases unmatched: 7. Germline CDR1 SGDLS, CDR2 YYNGEE. CDR3 length: 16 amino acids.

The chain recombines TRBV29-1 with TRBJ1-2; tentative D call: TRBD1 (5 bases). The germline V and J ends were trimmed by 3 bases and 5 bases, with 13 bases remaining between them. CDR3 length: 13 amino acids. Germline CDR1 and CDR2: SQVTM and ANQGSEA. As DNA, the CDR3 is TGCAGCGTTGAGGGCCTGGGGGGATATGGCTACACCTTC. It specifies CSVEGLGGYGYTF. Full variable domain (rest looked up from reference TRBV29-1 and TRBJ1-2): SAVISQKPSRDICQRGTSLTIQCQVDSQVTMMFWYRQQPGQSLTLIATANQGSEATYESGFVIDKFPISRPNLTFSTLTVSNMSPEDSSIYLCSVEGLGGYGYTFGSGTRLTVV.

The chain employs TRBV7-9 and TRBJ2-5, with 10 bases fitting TRBD1. This CDR3 is built from 16 residues. V shed 2 bases and J 3 bases; nucleotides not matched to a gene: 6. Germline V CDR1 and CDR2: SEHNR, FQNEAQ (reference sequence). The CDR3: CASSLSWDRGEETQYF. DNA for the CDR3: TGTGCCAGCAGCTTATCGTGGGACAGGGGAGAAGAGACCCAGTACTTC.

The chain carries TRBV27 and TRBJ1-1; maybe TRBD1 (5 bases). This CDR3 comprises 15 residues. The germline CDR1 and CDR2 sequences are MNHEY and SMNVEV (reference sequence). V lost 10 bases and J 0 bases, leaving 18 bases between the germline ends. The chain's CDR3 is CATMVRGTMNTEAFF. CDR3 sequence (DNA): TGTGCCACCATGGTTCGGGGGACTATGAACACTGAAGCTTTCTTT.

This clone was observed once. The V and J genes are TRBV4-1 and TRBJ2-7; D gene unclear. Per the germline V gene, CDR1 is MGHRA and CDR2 is YSYEKL. This CDR3 region has 14 residues. Trimming removed 0 bases from V and 2 bases from J, with 8 bases in between. The CDR3 protein is CASSQELVAYEQYF. The CDR3 nucleotides read TGCGCCAGCAGCCAAGAGTTGGTAGCCTACGAGCAGTACTTC.

This chain joins TRBV29-1 and TRBJ2-1, with TRBD2 identical over 8 bases. V trimming: 5 bases; J trimming: 2 bases; junction bases outside the gene matches: 5. CDR1 is SQVTM and CDR2 is ANQGSEA in the germline V gene. The CDR3 covers 14 residues. CDR3 sequence reads: CSVQRELPYNEQFF. In nucleotides, the CDR3 is TGCAGCGTTCAGCGGGAGTTGCCCTACAATGAGCAGTTCTTC.

The chain recombines TRBV27 with TRBJ2-7; the D gene could be TRBD1 or TRBD2 (5 bases each). Germline V lookup: CDR1 MNHEY, CDR2 SMNVEV (reference sequence). Deletions cut 5 bases from V and 2 bases from J, with 16 bases between. The length of the CDR3 is 15 residues. The CDR3 loop reads CASSPSWTGPYEQYF. DNA of the CDR3: TGTGCCAGCAGTCCTTCCTGGACGGGGCCCTACGAGCAGTACTTC.

The chain uses TRBV4-1 and TRBJ2-7; 7 bases are a match to TRBD1. The CDR3 runs to 17 residues. The germline V gene has CDR1 MGHRA and CDR2 YSYEKL. With 0 bases clipped from V and 0 bases from J, the junction kept 8 bases outside the gene matches. The CDR3 protein is CASSQEVRGGSSYEQYF. The CDR3 nucleotides are TGCGCCAGCAGCCAAGAGGTTAGAGGGGGCTCCTCCTACGAGCAGTACTTC.

The rearrangement links TRBV9 to TRBJ2-1; TRBD2 matches 8 bases. Germline trimming cut 4 bases from V and 5 bases from J; bases unmatched to any gene: 11. Germline V gene data show CDR1 as SGDLS and CDR2 as YYNGEE. The CDR3 runs 16 residues. This chain's CDR3 is CASSPRGGRGDNEQFF. In nucleotides, the CDR3 is TGTGCCAGCAGCCCCCGGGGGGGCAGGGGTGACAATGAGCAGTTCTTC.

V and J are TRBV14 and TRBJ2-6; weak D call: TRBD2 (6 bases). The CDR3 contains 18 residues. V was clipped by 4 bases and J by 1 base, with 17 bases between them. The germline gives CDR1 SGHDN, CDR2 FVKESK. CDR3 region: CASSPIGTHGSGANVLTF. In DNA form, the CDR3 reads TGTGCCAGCAGCCCAATCGGGACTCATGGATCTGGGGCCAACGTCCTGACTTTC. Combining the CDR3 with reference TRBV14 and TRBJ2-6 gives the whole variable domain EAGVTQFPSHSVIEKGQTVTLRCDPISGHDNLYWYRRVMGKEIKFLLHFVKESKQDESGMPNNRFLAERTGGTYSTLKVQPAELEDSGVYFCASSPIGTHGSGANVLTFGAGSRLTVL.